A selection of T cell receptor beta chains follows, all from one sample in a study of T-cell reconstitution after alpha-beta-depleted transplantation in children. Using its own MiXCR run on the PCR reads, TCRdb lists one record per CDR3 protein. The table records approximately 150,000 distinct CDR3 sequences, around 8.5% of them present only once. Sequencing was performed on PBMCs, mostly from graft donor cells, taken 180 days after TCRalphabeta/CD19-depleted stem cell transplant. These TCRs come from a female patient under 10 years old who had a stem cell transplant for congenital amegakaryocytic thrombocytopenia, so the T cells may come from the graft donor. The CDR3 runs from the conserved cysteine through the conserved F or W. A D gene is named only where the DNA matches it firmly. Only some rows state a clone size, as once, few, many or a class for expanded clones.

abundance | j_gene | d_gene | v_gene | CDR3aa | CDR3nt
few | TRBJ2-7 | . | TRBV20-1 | CSPSPELADEQYF | TGCAGTCCCTCCCCGGAACTAGCCGACGAGCAGTACTTC
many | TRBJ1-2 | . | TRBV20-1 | CSATPRGGYGYTF | TGCAGTGCTACGCCAAGGGGTGGCTATGGCTACACCTTC
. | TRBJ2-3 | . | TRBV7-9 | CASSLVVQLVSTDTQYF | TGTGCCAGCAGCTTAGTAGTCCAACTAGTCAGTACAGATACGCAGTATTTT
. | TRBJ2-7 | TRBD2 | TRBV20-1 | CSANRVAGADGEQYF | TGCAGTGCTAACCGGGTAGCGGGAGCCGATGGCGAGCAGTACTTC
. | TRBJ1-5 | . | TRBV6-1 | CASSGSSNQPQHF | TGTGCCAGCAGTGGATCTAGCAATCAGCCCCAGCATTTT
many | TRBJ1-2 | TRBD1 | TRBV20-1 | CRPQGERYGYTF | TGCAGGCCACAGGGGGAGCGCTATGGCTACACCTTC
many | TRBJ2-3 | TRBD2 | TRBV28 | CASRRRGGVDTQYF | TGTGCCAGCCGTCGCCGGGGGGGCGTCGATACGCAGTATTTT
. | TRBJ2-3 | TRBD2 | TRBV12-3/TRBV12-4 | CASSPLAGGGDTQYF | TGTGCCAGCAGCCCACTAGCGGGAGGAGGGGATACGCAGTATTTT
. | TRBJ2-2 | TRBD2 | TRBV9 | CASSVGGRANIGELFF | TGTGCCAGCAGCGTTGGCGGGAGGGCCAATATCGGGGAGCTGTTTTTT
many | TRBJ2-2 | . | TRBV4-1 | CASSPRGPGELFF | TGCGCCAGCAGCCCCCGAGGGCCCGGGGAGCTGTTTTTT
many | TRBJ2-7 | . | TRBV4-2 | CASSPREKYEQYF | TGTGCCAGCAGCCCCAGGGAGAAGTACGAGCAGTACTTC
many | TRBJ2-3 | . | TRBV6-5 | CASSYRAGELASDTQYF | TGTGCCAGCAGTTATCGCGCCGGGGAACTAGCATCGGATACGCAGTATTTT
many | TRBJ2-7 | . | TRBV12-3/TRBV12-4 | CASSRGQNYEQYF | TGTGCCAGCAGCAGGGGCCAGAACTACGAGCAGTACTTC
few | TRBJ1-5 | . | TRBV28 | CASSPPRGGQPQHF | TGTGCCAGCAGTCCCCCCCGGGGAGGACAGCCCCAGCATTTT
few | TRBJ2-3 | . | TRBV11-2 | CASSLGSRGDTQYF | TGTGCCAGCAGCTTAGGAAGCAGGGGAGATACGCAGTATTTT